Below are 10 T cell receptor beta chains sequenced from a single sample in a study of tumor and adjacent non-tumor tissue in lung cancer. No cell sorting was done before RNA was extracted from the tissue. A modified ARM-PCR protocol with three rounds of nested PCR amplified TCRbeta. One entry per CDR3 protein, called by TCRdb with MiXCR from the multiplex PCR reads. The data hold tens of thousands of distinct CDR3 sequences, with less than 80% observed a single time. The material sequenced was lung tumor tissue. The receptor source for this set is a man in his 60s with non-small cell lung cancer.

Notes on this clonotype: Compared with germline, one end of the junction differs, possibly owing to a read error. The chain links TRBV4-1 to TRBJ1-5; no definite D call. This CDR3 is 15 amino acids long. Per the germline V gene, CDR1 is MGHRA and CDR2 is YSYEKL. Here the CDR3 reads CANSQDLGSYQPQHF. For the CDR3, the DNA is TGCGCCAACAGCCAAGATTTGGGGAGCTATCAGCCCCAGCATTTT.

This chain links TRBV6-6 with TRBJ2-2, with D possibly TRBD2 on 7 matching bases. CDR1 and CDR2 (germline): MNHNY, SVGAGI (reference sequence). Between the trimmed V and J ends, which lost 10 bases and 8 bases, there was a span of 17 bases. The CDR3 has 13 residues. CDR3 amino acids: CANTYGGAGELFF. The DNA for the CDR3 is TGTGCCAACACCTATGGGGGGGCTGGGGAGCTGTTTTTT.

With regard to this clonotype: At one end the junction does not follow the germline gene, possibly because of a read error. This chain joins TRBV5-1 and TRBJ2-7; TRBD2 agrees at 13 bases. The CDR3 extends over 14 amino acids. Looked up from germline, CDR1 is SGHRS and CDR2 is YFSETQ. Written as DNA, the CDR3 is TGCGCCAGCAGCCCGGGACTAGCGGGACGAGAGCATTACTTC. The encoded protein is CASSPGLAGREHYF.

A remark on this clonotype: An end of the junction differs from the germline gene, which may be a read error. The chain uses TRBV29-1 and TRBJ2-1; TRBD2 matches 9 bases. The CDR3 has 18 amino acids. Germline V lookup: CDR1 SQVTM, CDR2 ANQGSEA. The CDR3 sequence: CNVESLAGTGIPNDKQFF. CDR3 DNA: TGCAACGTTGAAAGTCTAGCGGGGACGGGTATCCCCAACGATAAGCAGTTCTTC.

Regarding this clonotype: One base away lies a much larger clone, so this may be a sequencing read error. In this CDR3 the conserved last residue, phenylalanine or tryptophan, is missing, so a read error is likely. The chain joins TRBV5-6 to TRBJ2-1; 9 bases fit TRBD1. Germline V lookup: CDR1 SGHDT, CDR2 YYEEEE. The V segment lost 2 bases and the J segment 7 bases; nucleotides outside the gene matches: 4. This CDR3 contains 14 residues. The CDR3: CASSFPTGGNEQFL. The CDR3 nucleotides read TGTGCCAGCAGCTTCCCGACAGGGGGGAATGAGCAGTTCTTA.

A remark on this clonotype: One end of the junction does not line up with germline, which may come from a read error. This chain joins TRBV6-5 and TRBJ2-1; 8 bases are shared with TRBD1. The CDR3 is 15 residues long. CDR1 and CDR2 (germline): MNHEY, SVGAGI. CDR3 amino acids: CASIPHGTGNNEEFF. CDR3 bases: TGTGCCAGCATCCCACACGGGACAGGTAACAATGAGGAGTTCTTC.

To note about this clonotype: A much more abundant neighbour one base away suggests this may be a read error. V and J are TRBV20-1 and TRBJ1-1; D gene uncertain. Trimming took 7 bases from V and 0 from J, leaving 12 bases between them. This CDR3 is 13 amino acids long. CDR1 and CDR2 from the germline V gene are DFQATT and SNEGSKA (reference sequence). CDR3 loop: CSDIPTLNTEAFF. The DNA of the CDR3 is TGCAGTGATATCCCAACACTGAACACTGAAGCTTTCTTT.

In this sample, this clonotype turned up once. The junction departs from the called germline gene at one end, perhaps through a read error. The V gene is TRBV4-2, the J gene TRBJ2-4; 13 bases are a match to TRBD2. The CDR3 is 21 residues long. Germline CDR1 is LGHNA and CDR2 is YNFKEQ. The CDR3 here is CASNQESGTSGRVLAKNIQYF. In DNA, the CDR3 is TGTGCCAGCAACCAAGAGAGTGGAACTAGCGGGAGGGTCCTAGCCAAAAACATTCAGTACTTC.

This clonotype was found a few times. The J gene is TRBJ2-1, the V gene TRBV7-9; TRBD2 matches 7 bases. The J segment lost 5 bases and the V segment lost 5 bases, leaving 18 bases of the junction unmatched. The CDR3 has 18 residues. Looked up from germline, CDR1 is SEHNR and CDR2 is FQNEAQ (reference sequence). CDR3 amino acids: CASSPRPLAGRDHNEQFF. In DNA form, the CDR3 reads TGTGCCAGCAGCCCCCGTCCCTTAGCGGGTCGGGACCACAATGAGCAGTTCTTC.

About this clonotype: This may come from a read error, since a much larger clone is one base off. This sequence joins TRBV5-5 and TRBJ2-2; D tentatively fits TRBD1 or TRBD2 (6 bases each). Germline V gives CDR1 SGHKS, CDR2 YYEKEE (reference sequence). Trimming took 3 bases from V and 5 from J, leaving 26 bases between them. The CDR3 totals 19 residues. The CDR3 protein is CASSYGQPISGVHTGELFF. In DNA, the CDR3 is TGTGCCAGCAGCTACGGACAGCCCATTTCGGGAGTACATACCGGGGAGCTGTTTTTT.